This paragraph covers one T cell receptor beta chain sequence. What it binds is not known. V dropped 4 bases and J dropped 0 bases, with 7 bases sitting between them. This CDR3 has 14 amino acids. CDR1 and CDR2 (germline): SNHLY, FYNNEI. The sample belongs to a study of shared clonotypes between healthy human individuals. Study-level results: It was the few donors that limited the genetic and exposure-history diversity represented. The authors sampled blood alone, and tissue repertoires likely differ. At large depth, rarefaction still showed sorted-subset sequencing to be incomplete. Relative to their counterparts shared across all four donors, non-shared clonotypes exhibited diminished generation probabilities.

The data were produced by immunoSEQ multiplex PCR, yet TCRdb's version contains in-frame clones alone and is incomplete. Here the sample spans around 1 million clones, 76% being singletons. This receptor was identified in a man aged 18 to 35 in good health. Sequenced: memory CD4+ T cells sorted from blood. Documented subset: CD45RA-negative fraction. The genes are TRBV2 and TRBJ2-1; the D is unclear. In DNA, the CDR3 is TGTGCCAGCAGTGCCCGCGCCTCCTACAATGAGCAGTTCTTC. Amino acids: CASSARASYNEQFF.